Listed here are 25 T cell receptor beta chains from one sample, sequenced in a study of shared clonotypes between healthy human individuals. Sequenced by immunoSEQ multiplex PCR; TCRdb stores in-frame clones only, minus some. The repertoire has roughly 500,000 clones, 76% of them found once; the top ten carry 10% to 15%. Sequenced sample: PBMCs. The receptors originated from a woman in her forties in good health. Some clones in this sample may be carry-over from other donors' samples.

The chain carries TRBV21-1 and TRBJ2-7. TRBV21-1 is tagged as a pseudogene. This CDR3 has 10 residues. This chain's CDR3 is CASRNDQSCF. Written as DNA, the CDR3 is TGTGCCAGCAGGAATGATCAAAGTTGCTTC.

The CDR3 protein is CASSEARGFPYEQYF. CDR3 coding DNA: TGTGCCAGCAGTGAAGCGCGGGGCTTCCCCTACGAGCAGTACTTC. V usage is TRBV2 and J usage is TRBJ2-7, with D possibly being TRBD2 (6 bases). The CDR3 has 15 residues. V shed 0 bases and J shed 2 bases, with 11 bases lying between them. CDR1 and CDR2 from the germline V gene are SNHLY and FYNNEI.

The rearrangement uses TRBV23-1 and TRBJ2-7, with unresolved D. TRBV23-1 is sorted into the ORF group, with uncertain function. Trimming left V 2 bases short and J 2 bases short, with 10 bases between. This CDR3 contains 14 residues. As DNA, the CDR3 is TGCGCCAGCAGTCAAGCCTCGCCTACCTACGAGCAGTACTTC. This gives the protein CASSQASPTYEQYF.

This clone was observed a few times. The chain employs TRBV6-5 and TRBJ1-3, with D unresolved. The V end lost 6 bases, the J end lost 0 bases, and 12 bases lay between the germline ends. CDR1 MNHEY and CDR2 SVGAGI come from the germline V gene. The CDR3 loop spans 15 amino acids. Written as DNA, the CDR3 is TGTGCCAGCAGCTTACGATGGAGCTCTGGAAACACCATATATTTT. This encodes CASSLRWSSGNTIYF.

V usage is TRBV15 and J usage is TRBJ1-2; 9 bases line up with TRBD1. V shed 0 bases and J 5 bases; nucleotides not matched to a gene: 4. The CDR3 is 15 amino acids. Germline CDR1 LNHNV, CDR2 YYDKDF (reference sequence). The CDR3 nucleotides are TGTGCCACCAGCAGAGAGGGGACAGGGCAGTATGGCTACACCTTC. Amino acids: CATSREGTGQYGYTF.

The chain couples TRBV15 to TRBJ2-2, with TRBD2 identical over 8 bases. After removal of 0 bases from V and 3 bases from J, the junction contained 3 bases not matched to a gene. Germline CDR1 reads LNHNV; CDR2 reads YYDKDF (reference sequence). The CDR3 totals 16 residues. The CDR3: CATSREAGGDTGELFF. The CDR3 DNA reads as TGTGCCACCAGCAGAGAGGCGGGAGGCGACACCGGGGAGCTGTTTTTT.

The chain has TRBV5-4 and TRBJ1-5, with 7 bases identical to TRBD1. This CDR3 spans 16 amino acids. The V gene's germline CDR1 is SGHNT and CDR2 YYREEE (reference sequence). With V trimmed by 5 bases and J by 4 bases, 12 bases remained unmatched. The CDR3 bases are TGTGCCAGCAGTTCCGGGACAGCTGAGTGGAATCAGCCCCAGCATTTT. This translates into CASSSGTAEWNQPQHF. The whole variable domain, filled in from reference TRBV5-4 and TRBJ1-5, reads ETGVTQSPTHLIKTRGQQVTLRCSSQSGHNTVSWYQQALGQGPQFIFQYYREEENGRGNFPPRFSGLQFPNYSSELNVNALELDDSALYLCASSSGTAEWNQPQHFGDGTRLSIL.

The rearrangement joins TRBV25-1 to TRBJ1-1; D remains ambiguous. V was pared by 6 bases and J by 4 bases, with 18 bases between. Germline V gene sequence: CDR1 MGHDK, CDR2 SYGVNS. The CDR3 is made up of 15 amino acids. This CDR3 is CASRTGYLWGTEAFF. CDR3 DNA: TGTGCCAGCAGGACCGGGTATCTATGGGGCACTGAAGCTTTCTTT.

The chain links TRBV5-5 to TRBJ2-5; D is ambiguous. Trimming removed 4 bases from V and 4 bases from J, with 11 bases in between. The CDR3 totals 13 residues. CDR1 SGHKS and CDR2 YYEKEE come from the germline V gene (reference sequence). CDR3: CASSNEDRETQYF. DNA for the CDR3: TGTGCCAGCAGCAACGAGGACCGAGAGACCCAGTACTTC.

The chain uses TRBV6-1 and TRBJ1-2, with 10 bases identical to TRBD1. The germline V gene has CDR1 MNHNS and CDR2 SASEGT. There are 15 residues in the CDR3. Trimming at V came to 4 bases and at J to 0 bases, leaving 2 bases not matched to a gene. CDR3 sequence reads: CASSVGQGSNYGYTF. The CDR3 bases are TGTGCCAGCAGTGTGGGACAGGGGTCTAACTATGGCTACACCTTC.

The sample holds many counts of this clone. This chain links TRBV6-1 with TRBJ1-1, with D possibly being TRBD1 (6 bases). Trimming shortened V by 6 bases and J by 10 bases, and 18 bases separated the two germline ends. The CDR3 runs 13 residues. CDR1 is MNHNS, CDR2 SASEGT, per germline. The CDR3: CASRPPGDRRAFF. The DNA of the CDR3 is TGTGCCAGCAGACCCCCGGGCGACAGGAGAGCTTTCTTT.

V gene TRBV6-1 combines with J gene TRBJ1-1; D is ambiguous. The length of the CDR3 is 13 residues. Trimming pared 2 bases from V and 1 base from J, leaving 5 bases between. The germline gives CDR1 MNHNS, CDR2 SASEGT. The CDR3 sequence: CASSETENTEAFF. Written as DNA, the CDR3 is TGTGCCAGCAGTGAAACAGAGAACACTGAAGCTTTCTTT.

The chain couples TRBV7-2 to TRBJ2-2; D remains ambiguous. The CDR3 has 13 amino acids. The germline CDR1 and CDR2 sequences are SGHTA and FQGNSA. V lost 1 base and J lost 7, with 7 bases in between. CDR3 in DNA: TGTGCCAGCAGCTTAGGGGCGAACGGGGAGCTGTTTTTT. Its protein is CASSLGANGELFF.

The gene calls are TRBV18 and TRBJ1-2; 7 bases are a match to TRBD1. Germline CDR1 and CDR2: KGHSH and LQKENI. Losses at the gene ends were 3 bases for V and 7 bases for J; bases not matched to a gene: 8. This CDR3 has 14 residues. The CDR3 DNA follows: TGTGCCAGCTCACCTTTCGACAGGGTACGTGGCTACACCTTC. It yields the protein CASSPFDRVRGYTF.

The J gene is TRBJ1-1, the V gene TRBV27; 8 bases map to TRBD1. With V trimmed by 5 bases and J by 4 bases, 15 bases remained unmatched. The CDR3 runs to 17 residues. Germline lookup yields CDR1 MNHEY and CDR2 SMNVEV (reference sequence). Written as DNA, the CDR3 is TGTGCCAGCAGTCGATGGACAGGGAATAGGCAAGGCACTGAAGCTTTCTTT. Protein sequence: CASSRWTGNRQGTEAFF.

J is TRBJ2-3 and V is TRBV5-4, with D perhaps matching TRBD1 (5 bases). The length of the CDR3 is 17 residues. Germline-derived CDR1 and CDR2 are SGHNT and YYREEE (reference sequence). Trimming pared 4 bases from V and 0 bases from J, leaving 18 bases between. The CDR3 DNA reads TGTGCCAGCAGCACAACGACGACAGCTTCTAGCACAGATACGCAGTATTTT. It yields the protein CASSTTTTASSTDTQYF.

The rearrangement links TRBV9 to TRBJ2-7; 8 positions match TRBD2. V trimming: 1 base; J trimming: 2 bases; junction bases outside the gene matches: 5. This CDR3 contains 15 residues. Per germline, CDR1 SGDLS and CDR2 YYNGEE. The DNA of the CDR3 is TGTGCCAGCAGCGTAAATCCAGCGGGAGCCTACGAGCAGTACTTC. This translates into CASSVNPAGAYEQYF.

The chain has TRBV18 and TRBJ2-5; the D gene is possibly TRBD2 (6 bases). The germline CDR1 and CDR2 sequences are KGHSH and LQKENI. The V and J ends lost 3 bases and 4 bases respectively, with 9 bases between them. This CDR3 comprises 13 residues. CDR3 in DNA: TGTGCCAGCTCACCGGGGGGTGGAGAGACCCAGTACTTC. It is translated as CASSPGGGETQYF.

The J gene is TRBJ2-1, the V gene TRBV2; TRBD2 agrees at 8 bases. Germline V gene lookup returns CDR1 SNHLY and CDR2 FYNNEI. V gave up 3 bases and J gave up 12 bases; unmatched junction bases: 7. The CDR3 extends over 13 amino acids. CDR3 sequence: CASSEGLAGRQFF. CDR3 sequence (DNA): TGTGCCAGCAGTGAGGGGCTAGCGGGCCGGCAGTTCTTC.

About this clone itself: The same CDR3 arises from other DNA sequences in this sample as well. J is TRBJ1-5 and V is TRBV18; 12 positions match TRBD1. Germline assignment: CDR1 KGHSH and CDR2 LQKENI. The CDR3 is 15 amino acids. Germline trimming cut 3 bases from V and 3 bases from J; bases unmatched to any gene: 0. CDR3 protein: CASSPGQGANQPQHF. CDR3 DNA sequence: TGTGCCAGCTCACCGGGACAGGGGGCCAATCAGCCCCAGCATTTT.

The chain links TRBV28 to TRBJ2-7; 8 bases match TRBD1. This CDR3 spans 13 amino acids. V lost 2 bases to trimming and J lost 7 bases; unmatched junction nucleotides: 4. Germline V gene sequence: CDR1 MDHEN, CDR2 SYDVKM. The chain's CDR3 is CASSLDRGREQYF. CDR3 sequence (DNA): TGTGCCAGCAGTTTAGACAGGGGTCGAGAGCAGTACTTC.

As for this clone: The sample contains more than one DNA sequence encoding this CDR3. The chain links TRBV11-3 to TRBJ2-1; 7 bases agree with TRBD2. Germline V gene lookup returns CDR1 SGHNT and CDR2 YENEEA. The CDR3 covers 14 residues. J lost 4 bases, V lost 5 bases, and 5 bases had no gene match. The CDR3 DNA follows: TGTGCCAGCAGCGTTAGCGGGTCTTACAATGAGCAGTTCTTC. Its protein product is CASSVSGSYNEQFF.

This sequence joins TRBV4-2 and TRBJ1-2; D may be TRBD1 (6 bases). V was cut by 1 base and J by 8 bases, with 11 bases left in between. CDR3 length equals 13 residues. CDR1 is LGHNA, CDR2 YNFKEQ, per germline. The CDR3: CASSQGSGDGYTF. The CDR3 nucleotides read TGTGCCAGCAGCCAAGGTTCAGGGGACGGCTACACCTTC.

Worth noting for this clone: Compared with germline, one end of the junction differs, possibly owing to a read error. This chain connects TRBV4-1 to TRBJ2-7; possibly TRBD1 or TRBD2 for D (5 bases each). CDR3 length: 15 residues. Germline CDR1 is MGHRA and CDR2 is YSYEKL. Here the CDR3 DNA reads TGCGCCAGCAGTTCCCTCCGGGACGGGCAATACGAGCAGCACTTC. This translates into CASSSLRDGQYEQHF.

The chain recombines TRBV27 with TRBJ2-7; TRBD1 aligns across 9 bases. V shed 3 bases, J shed 5 bases, and the junction held 5 bases outside the gene matches. The germline CDR1 and CDR2 sequences are MNHEY and SMNVEV (reference sequence). This CDR3 is built from 14 residues. CDR3 coding DNA: TGTGCCAGCAGTTTTACCCGGGACAGGGACGAGCAGTACTTC. It is translated as CASSFTRDRDEQYF.